This T cell receptor (beta chain) was captured by sequencing in a study of CD8 T cells in Susac syndrome. Turning to the study itself: Active disease was present in 5 or 6 of the sequenced Susac syndrome patients, and remission in fewer than 10.

About this clonotype itself: Antigen unknown.

RNA was extracted with the RNeasy kit, and a quantity of about 0.45 to 1 ug was reverse transcribed using random hexamers. TCRdb reprocessed the immunoSEQ multiplex PCR reads via MiXCR and lists one record per CDR3 protein. The sample includes 210,000 or so distinct CDR3 sequences, around 93% of them seen just once. Germline-derived CDR1 and CDR2 are LGHNA and YSLEER. This CDR3 region has 15 residues. The V gene lost 3 bases and the J gene lost 4 bases, with 15 bases spanning the gap. Peripheral blood CD8+ and CD4+ T cells were profiled by TCR beta sequencing. Bulk CD8+ and CD4+ cells came from magnetic negative isolation; CD8+ TEMRA by FACS. Study results and limitations: Clonal expansion was absent from the CD4+ T cell repertoires in Susac syndrome.

V is TRBV4-3 and J is TRBJ2-5, with D maybe TRBD1 (5 bases). The specimen sequenced was CD4+ T cells from PBMCs. The receptor was derived from a human donor with Susac syndrome. The CDR3 DNA reads TGCGCCAGCAGCCAGGAACGGGCCGACAGAGAGACCCAGTACTTC. This sequence encodes CASSQERADRETQYF.